This T cell receptor beta chain was sequenced in a study of T cells in Graves' hyperthyroidism and ophthalmopathy. In the ophthalmopathy cohort, Clinical Activity Score was at least 3, NOSPECS grade at least 4, and duration under 3 months. Clinicians diagnosed patients from clinical symptoms, serum thyroxine and TRAb, thyroid ultrasound and orbital computed tomography. Out of approximately 10 ml of fresh peripheral blood came the PBMCs. This clonotype was picked up a small number of times. No antigen is known for it. Broader study findings: Progression to ophthalmopathy was predicted a median of roughly seven months early.

Amplification of TCR beta CDR3 regions was performed using RNA transcripts as template. The TCR CDR3 was amplified in a first-round RT-PCR using the HTBI primer set. TCRdb reanalysed the multiplex PCR reads using MiXCR and keeps one entry per CDR3 protein. This table has more than 350,000 distinct CDR3 sequences, 13% to 15% appearing once. The trim removed 5 bases at V and 12 bases at J, leaving 8 bases unmatched. The CDR3 is 12 amino acids. Per the germline V gene, CDR1 is LNHDA and CDR2 is SQIVND (reference sequence). The sample consisted of blood. The chain is built from TRBV19 and TRBJ2-5; 8 nucleotides line up with TRBD1. The receptor comes from an older woman with Graves' ophthalmopathy. The CDR3 sequence: CASSPSQDREYF. The CDR3, as DNA: TGTGCCAGTAGTCCCTCCCAGGACAGGGAGTACTTC. The full variable domain, with the rest looked up from reference TRBV19 and TRBJ2-5, is DGGITQSPKYLFRKEGQNVTLSCEQNLNHDAMYWYRQDPGQGLRLIYYSQIVNDFQKGDIAEGYSVSREKKESFPLTVTSAQKNPTAFYLCASSPSQDREYFGPGTRLLVL.